Presented here are 27 T cell receptor beta chains from one specimen sequenced in a study of cytomegalovirus exposure and HLA in healthy donors. The assay was immunoSEQ multiplex PCR, and TCRdb's table has in-frame clones only and misses some. The data show 180,000 or so clones, 84% seen once. The specimen was PBMCs. These TCRs come from a woman under 40 in good health and CMV-seropositive.

This clone was counted a few times. The CDR3 region has the DNA TGTGCCAGCAGCTTAGGCTGGTCAGGGGCTGAAGCTTTCTTT. Translation gives CASSLGWSGAEAFF. This chain connects TRBV5-4 to TRBJ1-1, with D possibly TRBD1 on 6 matching bases. The CDR3 length is 14 residues. V was shortened by 2 bases and J by 6 bases, with 14 bases between the two germline ends. The germline V gene encodes CDR1 SGHNT and CDR2 YYREEE (reference sequence).

In its sample, this clone was seen a few times. This chain joins TRBV4-2 and TRBJ1-3; a possible D gene is TRBD1 (5 bases). The CDR3 has 15 residues. In germline, CDR1 is LGHNA, CDR2 YNFKEQ. The ends were cut back, 4 bases at V and 4 bases at J, with 14 bases in the middle. The CDR3 bases are TGTGCCAGCAGCCCCCCCCAGGGTACGGGAAACACCATATATTTT. Protein sequence: CASSPPQGTGNTIYF.

The chain uses TRBV6-5 and TRBJ2-7; D is ambiguous. The V gene's germline CDR1 is MNHEY and CDR2 SVGAGI. The CDR3 runs to 14 residues. V gave up 5 bases and J gave up 3 bases, with 14 bases separating them. Written as DNA, the CDR3 is TGTGCCAGCAGTCCCCAACTGATAAACTACGAGCAGTACTTC. It yields the protein CASSPQLINYEQYF.

V and J are TRBV4-2 and TRBJ2-7; no firm D call. The V gene's germline CDR1 is LGHNA and CDR2 YNFKEQ. V was shortened by 0 bases and J by 3 bases, with 12 bases between the two germline ends. The CDR3 totals 15 residues. The CDR3 protein is CASSQDSSPDYEQYF. DNA for the CDR3: TGTGCCAGCAGCCAAGATTCTAGTCCCGACTACGAGCAGTACTTC.

The chain has TRBV14 and TRBJ2-7, with TRBD1 as a possible D gene (6 bases). The CDR3 sequence is 13 residues long. V gave up 2 bases and J gave up 6 bases, with 11 bases separating them. Germline CDR1 and CDR2: SGHDN and FVKESK. CDR3 DNA: TGTGCCAGCAGCCAATACAGGGTGGGCGAGCAGTACTTC. It translates to CASSQYRVGEQYF.

The chain combines TRBV15 with TRBJ1-5; D gene ambiguous. V was shortened by 0 bases and J by 7 bases, with 13 bases between the two germline ends. Germline CDR1 and CDR2: LNHNV and YYDKDF (reference sequence). This CDR3 comprises 15 residues. CDR3 residues: CATSRDGQSGQPQHF. CDR3 in DNA: TGTGCCACCAGCAGAGATGGGCAGTCGGGACAGCCCCAGCATTTT.

The V gene is TRBV9, the J gene TRBJ1-4; TRBD1 agrees at 7 bases. CDR3 length: 14 amino acids. V was clipped by 3 bases and J by 8 bases; unmatched bases: 7. Germline V lookup: CDR1 SGDLS, CDR2 YYNGEE. The CDR3 loop is CASSGGQIPEKLFF. Written as DNA, the CDR3 is TGTGCCAGCAGCGGGGGACAGATCCCCGAAAAACTGTTTTTT.

The rearrangement uses TRBV7-6 and TRBJ2-6, with TRBD1 matching over 12 bases. The ends lost 5 bases at V and 1 base at J; junction bases unmatched: 9. There are 19 residues in the CDR3. Germline CDR1 reads SGHVS; CDR2 reads FNYEAQ. The CDR3 bases are TGTGCCAGCAGCAAACAACCGGGACAGGGGGCGTCTGGGGCCAACGTCCTGACTTTC. As protein: CASSKQPGQGASGANVLTF.

This chain uses TRBV6-6 with TRBJ1-4; 10 nucleotides match TRBD1. This CDR3 has 16 residues. Trimming removed 5 bases from V and 0 bases from J; junction bases left unmatched: 3. Germline V gives CDR1 MNHNY, CDR2 SVGAGI (reference sequence). CDR3: CASSHGQGATNEKLFF. In DNA form, the CDR3 reads TGTGCCAGCAGTCACGGACAGGGGGCAACTAATGAAAAACTGTTTTTT.

The chain couples TRBV28 to TRBJ2-1, with TRBD1 identical over 9 bases. J lost 5 bases, V lost 6 bases, and 5 bases had no gene match. CDR1 MDHEN and CDR2 SYDVKM come from the germline V gene. The CDR3 runs 14 residues. Here the CDR3 reads CASRPGQGDNEQFF. As DNA, the CDR3 is TGTGCCAGCAGACCGGGACAGGGCGACAATGAGCAGTTCTTC.

The chain combines TRBV5-1 with TRBJ2-1, with 10 bases identical to TRBD2. This CDR3 region has 12 residues. Germline V gene sequence: CDR1 SGHRS, CDR2 YFSETQ. Unmatched junction bases numbered 2, after V lost 4 bases and J lost 10 bases. This chain's CDR3 is CASSVLAGEQFF. The CDR3 DNA is TGCGCCAGCAGCGTACTAGCGGGAGAGCAGTTCTTC. The entire variable domain, with the rest obtained from reference TRBV5-1 and TRBJ2-1, is as follows: KAGVTQTPRYLIKTRGQQVTLSCSPISGHRSVSWYQQTPGQGLQFLFEYFSETQRNKGNFPGRFSGRQFSNSRSEMNVSTLELGDSALYLCASSVLAGEQFFGPGTRLTVL.

The chain links TRBV4-2 to TRBJ2-3; a possible D gene is TRBD1 (6 bases). V dropped 5 bases and J dropped 6 bases, with 18 bases sitting between them. The germline V gene encodes CDR1 LGHNA and CDR2 YNFKEQ. This CDR3 has 15 residues. CDR3 DNA: TGTGCCAGCAGCGGAATAGTAGGGGGAGCGGATACGCAGTATTTT. Translated, it gives CASSGIVGGADTQYF.

The chain has TRBV5-6 and TRBJ1-5, with D unclear. The CDR3 is 15 residues long. CDR1 and CDR2 (germline): SGHDT, YYEEEE. Trimming shortened V by 2 bases and J by 4 bases, and 13 bases separated the two germline ends. CDR3 sequence: CASSLHSLLNQPQHF. For the CDR3, the DNA is TGTGCCAGCAGCTTACATTCATTACTAAATCAGCCCCAGCATTTT. The entire variable domain, with the rest obtained from reference TRBV5-6 and TRBJ1-5, is as follows: DAGVTQSPTHLIKTRGQQVTLRCSPKSGHDTVSWYQQALGQGPQFIFQYYEEEERQRGNFPDRFSGHQFPNYSSELNVNALLLGDSALYLCASSLHSLLNQPQHFGDGTRLSIL.

The chain recombines TRBV19 with TRBJ2-1; maybe TRBD2 (6 bases). Germline CDR1 and CDR2: LNHDA and SQIVND (reference sequence). Between the trimmed V and J ends, which lost 5 bases and 0 bases, there was a span of 14 bases. The CDR3 totals 16 residues. CDR3 bases: TGTGCCAGTAGTGAGCGGACCGGGAGCTCCTACAATGAGCAGTTCTTC. Translating gives CASSERTGSSYNEQFF.

This chain uses TRBV29-1 with TRBJ2-1; perhaps TRBD2 as D (5 bases). V lost 6 bases to trimming and J lost 0 bases, with 12 bases between them. Germline V gene sequence: CDR1 SQVTM, CDR2 ANQGSEA. The CDR3 extends over 14 amino acids. The CDR3 DNA sequence: TGCAGCGTGCAAGGCCGGGGCTCCTACAATGAGCAGTTCTTC. This gives the protein CSVQGRGSYNEQFF.

Concerning this clone: A read error is the likely source, as a far larger clone sits one nucleotide away. The sample contains more than one DNA sequence encoding this CDR3. V and J are TRBV5-8 and TRBJ2-7; D gene unclear. The germline CDR1 and CDR2 sequences are SGHTS and YDEGEE. This CDR3 contains 13 residues. The CDR3 DNA reads TGCGCCAGCAGCCAAGACTCCGGGTACGAGCAGTACTTC. As protein: CASSQDSGYEQYF.

This clone appeared a single time. This chain links TRBV2 with TRBJ2-1, with D tentatively TRBD2 (6 bases). The germline gives CDR1 SNHLY, CDR2 FYNNEI. The V end was cut by 8 bases, the J end by 0 bases, with 8 bases between. This CDR3 has 13 residues. CDR3 sequence: CASVRDSYNEQFF. The DNA for the CDR3 is TGTGCCAGCGTGCGGGACTCCTACAATGAGCAGTTCTTC.

The rearrangement links TRBV30 to TRBJ2-1, with TRBD1 identical over 11 bases. This CDR3 has 14 residues. CDR1 and CDR2 (germline): GTSNPN, SVGIG (reference sequence). Losses at the gene ends were 6 bases for V and 5 bases for J; bases not matched to a gene: 6. CDR3 nucleotides: TGTGCCTGTCTGGGACAGGGGGAAAACAATGAGCAGTTCTTC. This encodes CACLGQGENNEQFF.

The chain is built from TRBV19 and TRBJ1-1; D is unclear. Germline V gene lookup returns CDR1 LNHDA and CDR2 SQIVND (reference sequence). The CDR3 has 14 amino acids. Trimming took off 2 bases at V and 0 bases at J, with 7 bases between the two ends. The CDR3 nucleotides are TGTGCCAGTAGTATAACGGTGATGAACACTGAAGCTTTCTTT. Protein: CASSITVMNTEAFF.

This chain links TRBV27 with TRBJ1-2, with 8 positions matching TRBD1. This CDR3 contains 13 residues. The V gene end was trimmed by 5 bases and the J gene end by 5 bases; junction bases not matched to a gene: 4. Germline loops: CDR1 MNHEY, CDR2 SMNVEV (reference sequence). CDR3 DNA: TGTGCCAGCAGTATAGGACAGGGTTATGGCTACACCTTC. This codes for CASSIGQGYGYTF.

The gene calls are TRBV28 and TRBJ2-3; TRBD2 agrees at 10 bases. Looked up from germline, CDR1 is MDHEN and CDR2 is SYDVKM. The CDR3 is 14 amino acids. V dropped 6 bases and J dropped 4; count of bases not matched to a gene: 4. This CDR3 reads CASSSSGSADTQYF. CDR3 in DNA: TGTGCCAGCAGCTCTAGCGGGAGTGCAGATACGCAGTATTTT.

The chain employs TRBV6-6 and TRBJ1-4, with 10 nucleotides matching TRBD1. J gave up 6 bases and V 4 bases, and 5 bases lay outside the gene matches. CDR3 length: 15 amino acids. The germline CDR1 and CDR2 sequences are MNHNY and SVGAGI (reference sequence). The CDR3 DNA reads as TGTGCCAGCAGTTTTTCGGGGACAGGGGATGAAAAACTGTTTTTT. Its translation: CASSFSGTGDEKLFF.

The gene calls are TRBV28 and TRBJ1-2; D is uncertain. The CDR3 covers 13 residues. V dropped 3 bases and J dropped 3 bases, with 8 bases sitting between them. The germline V gene encodes CDR1 MDHEN and CDR2 SYDVKM. CDR3: CASSLTLYYGYTF. In DNA, the CDR3 is TGTGCCAGCAGTTTGACACTCTACTATGGCTACACCTTC.

The chain links TRBV29-1 to TRBJ1-4; no clear D gene. Germline V gene data show CDR1 as SQVTM and CDR2 as ANQGSEA. The V end was cut by 1 base, the J end by 7 bases, with 7 bases between. The CDR3 is made up of 12 amino acids. CDR3 residues: CSVEVAGEKLFF. CDR3 bases: TGCAGCGTTGAAGTCGCGGGTGAAAAACTGTTTTTT. Together with reference TRBV29-1 and TRBJ1-4, the CDR3 gives the full variable domain: SAVISQKPSRDICQRGTSLTIQCQVDSQVTMMFWYRQQPGQSLTLIATANQGSEATYESGFVIDKFPISRPNLTFSTLTVSNMSPEDSSIYLCSVEVAGEKLFFGSGTQLSVL.

As to this clone: Other DNA sequences in this specimen translate into the identical CDR3. The CDR3 is CASSGSGSSYNEQFF. The CDR3 coding sequence is TGTGCCAGCAGCGGCAGCGGGAGCTCCTACAATGAGCAGTTCTTC. This chain uses TRBV9 with TRBJ2-1; the match to TRBD2 covers 8 bases. J gave up 0 bases and V 3 bases, and 2 bases lay outside the gene matches. Germline values: CDR1 SGDLS, CDR2 YYNGEE. The CDR3 has 15 residues.

The genes are TRBV2 and TRBJ1-3; 9 bases align to TRBD1. The germline V gene encodes CDR1 SNHLY and CDR2 FYNNEI. CDR3 length: 16 amino acids. V shed 0 bases, J shed 3 bases, and the junction held 3 bases outside the gene matches. This CDR3 is CASSEAGQGLGNTIYF. The CDR3 coding sequence is TGTGCCAGCAGTGAAGCCGGACAGGGGCTTGGAAACACCATATATTTT.

This clone was seen a single time. J is TRBJ2-7 and V is TRBV28, with 8 bases aligning to TRBD2. Per the germline V gene, CDR1 is MDHEN and CDR2 is SYDVKM. The CDR3 is 16 residues long. The J segment lost 6 bases and the V segment lost 3 bases, leaving 13 bases of the junction unmatched. CDR3 sequence: CASSFQREKKGGEQYF. The DNA of the CDR3 is TGTGCCAGCAGTTTCCAGCGGGAGAAAAAGGGTGGCGAGCAGTACTTC.